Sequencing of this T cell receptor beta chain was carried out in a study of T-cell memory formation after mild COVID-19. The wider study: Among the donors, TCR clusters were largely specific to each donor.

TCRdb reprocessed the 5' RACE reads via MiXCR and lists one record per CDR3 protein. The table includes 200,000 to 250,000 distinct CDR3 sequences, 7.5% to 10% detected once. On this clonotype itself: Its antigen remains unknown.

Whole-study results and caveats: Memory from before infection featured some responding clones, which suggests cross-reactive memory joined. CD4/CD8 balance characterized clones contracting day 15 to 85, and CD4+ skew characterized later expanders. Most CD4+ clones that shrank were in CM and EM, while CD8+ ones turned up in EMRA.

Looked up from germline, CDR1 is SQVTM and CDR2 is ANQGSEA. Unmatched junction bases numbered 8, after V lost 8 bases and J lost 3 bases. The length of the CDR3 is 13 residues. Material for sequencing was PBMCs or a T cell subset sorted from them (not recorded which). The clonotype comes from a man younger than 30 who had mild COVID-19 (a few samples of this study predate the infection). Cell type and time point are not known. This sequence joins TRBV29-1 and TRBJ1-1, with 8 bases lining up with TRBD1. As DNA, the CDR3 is TGCAGCCACCTCAGGGGGCTAGACACTGAAGCTTTCTTT. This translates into CSHLRGLDTEAFF. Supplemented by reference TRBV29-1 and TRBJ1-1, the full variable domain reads SAVISQKPSRDICQRGTSLTIQCQVDSQVTMMFWYRQQPGQSLTLIATANQGSEATYESGFVIDKFPISRPNLTFSTLTVSNMSPEDSSIYLCSHLRGLDTEAFFGQGTRLTVV.